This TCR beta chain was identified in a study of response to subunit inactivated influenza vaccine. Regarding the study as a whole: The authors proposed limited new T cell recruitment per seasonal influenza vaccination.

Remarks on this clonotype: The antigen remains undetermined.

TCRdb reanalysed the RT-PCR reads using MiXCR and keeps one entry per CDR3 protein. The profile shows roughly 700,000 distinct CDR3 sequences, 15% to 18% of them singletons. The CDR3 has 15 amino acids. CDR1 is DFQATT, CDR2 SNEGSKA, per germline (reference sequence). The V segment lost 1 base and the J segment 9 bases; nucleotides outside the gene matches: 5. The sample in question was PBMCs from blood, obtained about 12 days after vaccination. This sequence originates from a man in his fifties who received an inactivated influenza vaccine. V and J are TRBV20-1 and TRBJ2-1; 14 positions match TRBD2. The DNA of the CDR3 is TGCAGTGCTAGAGGTGGACTAGCGGGGGGACGTGAGCAGTTCTTC. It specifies CSARGGLAGGREQFF.